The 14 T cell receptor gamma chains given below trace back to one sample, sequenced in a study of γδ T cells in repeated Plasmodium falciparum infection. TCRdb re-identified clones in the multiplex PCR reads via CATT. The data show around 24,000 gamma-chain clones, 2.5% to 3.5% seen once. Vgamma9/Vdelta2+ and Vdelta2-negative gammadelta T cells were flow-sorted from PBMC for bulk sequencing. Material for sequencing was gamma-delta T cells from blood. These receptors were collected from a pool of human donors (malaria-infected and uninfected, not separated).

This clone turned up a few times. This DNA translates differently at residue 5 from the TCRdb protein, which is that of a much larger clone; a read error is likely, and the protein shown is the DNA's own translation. The CDR3 nucleotides read TGTGCCACCTGGGGTGTTAAACTCTTT. Translating it yields CATWGVKLF. V is TRGV4 and J is TRGJ1 or TRGJ2. This CDR3 region has 9 residues. J was trimmed by 13 bases and V by 5 bases; bases with no gene match: 5. Germline V gene data show CDR1 as EGSTGY and CDR2 as YDSYTSSV.

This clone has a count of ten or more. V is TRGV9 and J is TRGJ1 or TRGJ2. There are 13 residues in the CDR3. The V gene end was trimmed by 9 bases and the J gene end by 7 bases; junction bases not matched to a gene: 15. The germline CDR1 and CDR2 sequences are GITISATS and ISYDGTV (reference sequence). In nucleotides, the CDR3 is TGTGCCTTGGGGGCTAACGGGACGTATAAGAAACTCTTT. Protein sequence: CALGANGTYKKLF.

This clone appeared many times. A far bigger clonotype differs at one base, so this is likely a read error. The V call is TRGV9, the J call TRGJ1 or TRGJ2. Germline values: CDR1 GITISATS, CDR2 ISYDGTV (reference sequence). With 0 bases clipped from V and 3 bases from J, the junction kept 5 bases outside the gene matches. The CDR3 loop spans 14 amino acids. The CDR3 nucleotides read TGTGCCTTGTGGGAGGTGGGACGTTATTATAAGAAACTCTTT. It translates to CALWEVGRYYKKLF.

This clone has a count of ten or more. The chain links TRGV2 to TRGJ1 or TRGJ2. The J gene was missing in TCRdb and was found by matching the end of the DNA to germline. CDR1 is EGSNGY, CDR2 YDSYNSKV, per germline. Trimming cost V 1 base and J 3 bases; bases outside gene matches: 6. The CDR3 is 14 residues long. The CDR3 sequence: CATWDGPPYYKKLF. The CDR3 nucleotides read TGTGCCACCTGGGACGGCCCCCCTTATTATAAGAAACTCTTT.

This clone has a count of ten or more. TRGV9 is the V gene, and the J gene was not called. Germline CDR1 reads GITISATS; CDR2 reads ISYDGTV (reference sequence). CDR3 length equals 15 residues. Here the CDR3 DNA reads TGTGCCTTGTCACAATACGAGGCCACTGGTTGGTTCAGGATATTT. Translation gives CALSQYEATGWFRIF.

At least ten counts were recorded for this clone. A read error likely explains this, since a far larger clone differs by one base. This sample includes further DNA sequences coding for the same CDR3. For the CDR3, the DNA is TGTGCCCTGTGGGAGGTGGGTTATAAGAAACTCTTT. This encodes CALWEVGYKKLF. The rearrangement links TRGV9 to TRGJ1 or TRGJ2. TCRdb is silent on the J gene; assignment here came from matching the DNA to germline. The germline V gene encodes CDR1 GITISATS and CDR2 ISYDGTV (reference sequence). CDR3 size: 12 residues.

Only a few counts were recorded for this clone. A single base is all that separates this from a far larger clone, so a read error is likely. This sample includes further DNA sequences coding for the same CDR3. As DNA, the CDR3 is TGTGCCACCTGGGACTACAGGTACTATAAGAAACTCTTT. Protein: CATWDYRYYKKLF. The chain employs TRGV3 and TRGJ1 or TRGJ2. The J gene was missing in TCRdb and was found by matching the end of the DNA to germline. Germline assignment: CDR1 VTNTFY and CDR2 YDVSTARD (reference sequence). V lost 3 bases and J lost 7; bases outside the gene matches: 9. The CDR3 covers 13 residues.

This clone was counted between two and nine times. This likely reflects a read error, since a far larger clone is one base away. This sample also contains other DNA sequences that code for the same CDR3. CDR3 protein: CATWDRRQPVNYYKKLF. The CDR3 bases are TGTGCCACCTGGGACAGGCGACAGCCCGTGAATTATTATAAGAAACTTTTT. The J segment was not called; the V segment is TRGV3. CDR3 length: 17 amino acids. Germline-derived CDR1 and CDR2 are VTNTFY and YDVSTARD (reference sequence).

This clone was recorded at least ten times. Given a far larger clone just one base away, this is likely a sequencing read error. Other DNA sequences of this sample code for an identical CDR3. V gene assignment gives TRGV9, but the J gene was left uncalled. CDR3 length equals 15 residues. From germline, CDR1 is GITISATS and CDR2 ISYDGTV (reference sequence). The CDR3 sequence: CALWSEGLGKKIKVF. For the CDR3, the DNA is TGTGCCTTGTGGTCCGAGGGGTTGGGCAAAAAAATCAAGGTGTTT.

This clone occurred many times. The CDR3 region is CALWISSDWIKTF. CDR3 in DNA: TGTGCCTTGTGGATCAGTAGTGATTGGATCAAGACGTTT. The genes are TRGV9 and TRGJP2. CDR3 length equals 13 residues. V was pared by 6 bases and J by 2 bases, with 3 bases of the junction left unmatched. In germline, CDR1 is GITISATS, CDR2 ISYDGTV (reference sequence).

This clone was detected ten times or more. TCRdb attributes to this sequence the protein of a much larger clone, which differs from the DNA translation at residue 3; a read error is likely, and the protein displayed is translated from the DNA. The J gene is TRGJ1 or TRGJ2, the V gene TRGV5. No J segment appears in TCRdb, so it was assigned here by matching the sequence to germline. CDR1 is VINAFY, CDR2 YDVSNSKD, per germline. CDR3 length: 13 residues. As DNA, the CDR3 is TGTGCCTCCTGGGAAACCCTTTATTATAAGAAACTCTTT. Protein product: CASWETLYYKKLF.

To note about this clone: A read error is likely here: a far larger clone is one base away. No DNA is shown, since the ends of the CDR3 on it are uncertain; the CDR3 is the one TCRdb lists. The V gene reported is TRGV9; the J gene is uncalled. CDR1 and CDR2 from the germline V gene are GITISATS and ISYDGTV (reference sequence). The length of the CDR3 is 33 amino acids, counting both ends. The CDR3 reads CALWEVQTIIIRNSLAVEQHLLSQVSIGRIQHF.

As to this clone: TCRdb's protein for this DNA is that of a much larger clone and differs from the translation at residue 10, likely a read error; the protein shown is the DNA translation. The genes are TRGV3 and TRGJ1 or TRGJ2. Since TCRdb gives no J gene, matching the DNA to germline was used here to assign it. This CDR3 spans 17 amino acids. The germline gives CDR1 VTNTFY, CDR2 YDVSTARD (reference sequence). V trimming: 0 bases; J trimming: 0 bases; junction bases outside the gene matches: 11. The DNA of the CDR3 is TGTGCCACCTGGGACAGGCGACAGCCCGAGAATTATTATAAGAAACTCTTT. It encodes CATWDRRQPENYYKKLF.

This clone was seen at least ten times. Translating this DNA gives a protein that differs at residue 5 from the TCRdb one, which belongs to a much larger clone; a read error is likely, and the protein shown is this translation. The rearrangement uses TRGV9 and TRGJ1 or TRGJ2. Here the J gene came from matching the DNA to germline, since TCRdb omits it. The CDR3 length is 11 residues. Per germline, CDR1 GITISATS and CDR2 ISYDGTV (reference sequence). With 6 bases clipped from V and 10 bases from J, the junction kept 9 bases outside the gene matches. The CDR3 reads CALWKDKKKLF. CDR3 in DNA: TGTGCCTTGTGGAAGGATAAAAAGAAACTCTTT.